This TCR beta chain was documented in a study of control samples from healthy donors and cancer patients. This table comes from immunoSEQ multiplex PCR, and its TCRdb copy is limited to in-frame clones, with some not included. Of more than 100,000 clones detected, over 75% appear once; the ten largest clones hold 2% to 3%. The V gene's germline CDR1 is SGHTS and CDR2 YDEGEE. The CDR3 loop spans 16 amino acids. V dropped 3 bases and J dropped 2 bases, with 15 bases sitting between them. This chain connects TRBV5-8 to TRBJ2-1; no definite D call. What was sequenced was blood. The clonotype originates from a young man in good health. CDR3 sequence: CASSSINKKTYNEQFF. CDR3 sequence (DNA): TGTGCCAGCAGCTCAATTAATAAAAAAACCTACAATGAGCAGTTCTTC.